This T cell receptor (beta chain) was identified in a study of blood T cell repertoires in COVID-19. Study overall: The samples span acute and convalescent COVID-19 from the United States, Italy and Spain. PBMCs, B-cell-depleted T cells, or T cells were the source of the cDNA or gDNA that made up the material.

V lost 7 bases and J lost 6, with 19 bases in between. The CDR3 has 14 amino acids. The germline gives CDR1 LGHNT, CDR2 FRNRAP. This clone occurred once. Original processing methods: Nucleated cell number was recorded as an estimate derived from reference gene primer amplification. The assay was immunoSEQ multiplex PCR, and TCRdb's table has in-frame clones only and misses some. Clone size and V and J calls were adopted from that table, with D and trimming inferred from the DNA. The sample holds 150,000 to 200,000 clones; approximately 81% are singletons and the top ten take about 3%. Material for sequencing was peripheral blood. The sequence was obtained from a human donor with acute or convalescent COVID-19. The donor label of this sample is uncertain. The chain joins TRBV12-5 to TRBJ2-7; no reliable D call. Here the CDR3 reads CASASELTVGEQYF. CDR3 nucleotide sequence: TGTGCTAGTGCGTCGGAGCTGACGGTTGGCGAGCAGTACTTC.